What follows is one TCR beta chain and its context. Original analysis: Nucleated cell number was recorded as an estimate derived from reference gene primer amplification. Assay: immunoSEQ multiplex PCR; the TCRdb copy retains only in-frame clones and omits some. The DNA was the basis for D and trimming; V, J and clone size are from that table. The sample consists of some 91,000 clones, 90% of them appearing once. The data originate from a study of blood T cell repertoires in COVID-19. As for the study in general: The study drew acute and convalescent COVID-19 samples from the United States, Italy and Spain. PBMCs, B-cell-depleted T cells, or T cells were the source of the cDNA or gDNA that made up the material.

The CDR3 has 16 residues. The chain combines TRBV21-1 with TRBJ1-1. TRBV21-1 is a known pseudogene. Specimen: peripheral blood. The source is a man between 60 and 70 years old with acute or convalescent COVID-19. The CDR3 nucleotides read TGTGCCAGCAGCAAAGCTAGGAGCCGGTTGAACACTGAAGCTTTCTTT. It codes for CASSKARSRLNTEAFF.